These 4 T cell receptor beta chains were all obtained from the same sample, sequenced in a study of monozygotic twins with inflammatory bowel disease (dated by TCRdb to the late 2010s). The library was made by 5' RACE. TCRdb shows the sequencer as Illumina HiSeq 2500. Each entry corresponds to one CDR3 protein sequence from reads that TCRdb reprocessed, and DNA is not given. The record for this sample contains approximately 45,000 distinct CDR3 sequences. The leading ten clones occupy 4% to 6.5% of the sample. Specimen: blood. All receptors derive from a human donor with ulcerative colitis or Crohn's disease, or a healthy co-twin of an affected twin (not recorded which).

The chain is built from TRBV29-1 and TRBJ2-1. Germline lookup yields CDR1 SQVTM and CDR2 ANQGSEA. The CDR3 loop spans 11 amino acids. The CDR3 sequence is CSVEMNNEQFF.

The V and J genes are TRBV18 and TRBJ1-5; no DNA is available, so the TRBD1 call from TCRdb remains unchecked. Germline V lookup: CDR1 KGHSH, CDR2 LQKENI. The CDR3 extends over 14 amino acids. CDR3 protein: CASSPGDGNQPQHF.

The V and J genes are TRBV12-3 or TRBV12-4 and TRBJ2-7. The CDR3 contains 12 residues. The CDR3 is CASRLAGYEQYF.

The CDR3 protein is CASSFQGVEKLFF. V gene TRBV12-3 or TRBV12-4 combines with J gene TRBJ1-4; TCRdb designates TRBD1, a call that cannot be tested without DNA. This CDR3 is built from 13 residues.